Listed here is a single TCR beta chain. The antigen it binds to is not known. No much larger clone exists at a distance of one base, and base qualities are not known. These data belong to a study of CD8+ T cells in alopecia areata (dated by TCRdb to 2016 to 2019). Background on the whole study: The treated patients took part in an open-label pilot trial in which moderate-to-severe alopecia areata was treated with oral tofacitinib at 5 to 10 mg twice daily. High-throughput TCRbeta sequencing was used to examine T cell clonal expansion in alopecia areata in both the C3H/HeJ mouse model and human patients. Tofacitinib-treated patients had biopsies at baseline and at 4 and 24 weeks of treatment, with a later scalp biopsy in several patients. Scalp clonality was compared across normal scalp (n=4), patchy alopecia areata scalp (n=8), and alopecia totalis/universalis scalp (n=8). TCRbeta CDR3 regions were amplified by immunoSEQ multiplex PCR using 35 Vbeta forward and 13 Jbeta reverse primers. The RNA source kit depended on sample type: the PAXgene miRNA kit for fixed scalp, the miRNeasy kit for PBMCs, and the RNeasy kit for mouse skin. Tofacitinib was administered for 6 to 18 months, and 6 months of follow-up off drug were then conducted to assess delayed response and recurrence. Human TCRbeta sequencing covered scalp tissue and sorted CD4+ and CD8+ peripheral blood T cells from patchy and totalis/universalis alopecia areata patients and healthy controls.

From alopecia areata patients, peripheral blood was collected along with lesional scalp punch biopsies. PBMCs were separated by density centrifugation and stained for CD3, CD4 and CD8, after which CD4+ and CD8+ T cells were sorted on a FACSAria. The library came from the immunoSEQ multiplex PCR assay. To provide template for TCR sequencing, every sample had RNA extracted and reverse transcribed into cDNA. First-strand cDNA was synthesized with SuperScript III using a 2:1 mix of oligo-dT and random hexamers. Amplification bias was assessed with a synthetic immune receptor repertoire, and residual bias was removed computationally. Under the source paper's analysis protocol: Raw reads were preprocessed to remove errors, and CDR3 was defined according to IMGT conventions as the region from the conserved cysteine to phenylalanine. Clonality was computed by normalizing Shannon entropy by log2 of the number of productive unique TCRs and subtracting the result from 1. Scalp TCRbeta sequences were cross-referenced with sorted blood CD4 and CD8 repertoires so that the CD4 or CD8 identity of scalp clones could be inferred. The immuneACCESS repertoire file appears here via TCRdb, limited to in-frame rearrangements. These files lack a portion of the clones; in checked studies, under half of the deficit traces to unresolved V genes, and the cause of the others is not known. From that table come the V and J calls and clone size; the DNA was used to work out D and trimming. Recorded for this sample are 90,000 to 100,000 clones; less than 50% of them occurred a single time. The ten largest clonotypes hold about 1.2% of the sample.

Overall study outcomes, separate from this receptor: Resident alphabeta T cells in normal human skin are also sequenced, complicating scalp TCR repertoire analysis, unlike mouse skin dominated by gammadelta T cells. Compared with normal scalp, lesional scalp had higher clonality and more expanded CD8+ clones, particularly in alopecia totalis/universalis, a pattern that suggests antigenic drive. TCR sequences shared between patients were less clear than in mice, possibly partly because of HLA diversity in the patient population.

CDR1 and CDR2, looked up from the germline V gene (reference sequence), are GTSNPN and SVGIG. A distance of 5 bases separates the germline ends of V and J, which lose 5 bases and 1 base respectively. Inclusive of the bounding cysteine and phenylalanine, the CDR3 is 11 residues long. The only DNA kept is the CDR3, 33 bases in frame from the first base. The source material was CD4+ T cells sorted from blood. Recombination connected TRBV30 to TRBJ1-1; too little of a D gene remains to name it. This receptor was identified in a human donor with alopecia areata. For the CDR3, the sequence is CAWAKNTEAFF. The nucleotides read TGTGCCTGGGCCAAGAACACTGAAGCTTTCTTT.